Detailed here is one TCR beta chain. TCRdb ran MiXCR on the 5' RACE reads and lists one entry per CDR3 protein. The table lists nearly 550,000 distinct CDR3 sequences, 15% to 20% of them singletons, with roughly an eighth in the top ten. The entry originates in a study of T cells after yellow fever vaccination. The CDR3 runs 16 residues. Germline V lookup: CDR1 SGDLS, CDR2 YYNGEE. Trimming took 6 bases from V and 0 from J; bases not matched to a gene: 10. The input for sequencing was PBMCs, taken 15 days after the yellow fever booster vaccination. The clonotype comes from a young man who received the YFV17D yellow fever vaccine. This chain joins TRBV9 and TRBJ2-3; 7 bases match TRBD2. The CDR3 loop is CASTLSSGSSTDTQYF. The CDR3 bases are TGTGCCAGCACCCTCTCTAGCGGCTCTAGCACAGATACGCAGTATTTT.